This T cell receptor beta chain came from a study of human T cells and chemical hapten exposure. Findings and caveats of the study: Expanded TCRs produced significantly more large CDR3 similarity clusters than controls did.

This clonotype showed up many times. Its antigen is not identified. Trimming took off 3 bases at V and 8 bases at J, with 19 bases between the two ends. This CDR3 has 16 amino acids. Germline loops: CDR1 KGHSH, CDR2 LQKENI. Time point specified: patch test 1, 2 weeks after DPC sensitization. Treatment of the sample: therapeutic diphenylcyclopropenone sensitization with weekly scalp DPC. Via MiXCR, TCRdb re-called the RACE reads, giving one row per CDR3 protein. The top ten clones hold around 0.99% of a sample with about 120,000 distinct CDR3 sequences, roughly 15% of them seen once. The starting material was whole blood, obtained in connection with sensitization to the hapten diphenylcyclopropenone (DPC). The source is a man between 18 and 29 years old with alopecia areata. Some clones in this sample may be carry-over from other donors' samples. The chain employs TRBV18 and TRBJ1-4, with D perhaps matching TRBD1 (6 bases). The CDR3, as DNA: TGTGCCAGCTCACCCGAACAGGGCTACGGAAAGGAAAAACTGTTTTTT. Amino acids: CASSPEQGYGKEKLFF.